This section outlines one T cell receptor (beta chain) sequence together with its context. Each CDR3 protein gets one entry after TCRdb re-called the PCR reads with MiXCR. The table includes approximately 19,000 distinct CDR3 sequences, about 50% detected once. These data are taken from a study of tumor-infiltrating lymphocytes in oesophageal squamous cell carcinoma. V shed 3 bases and J shed 4 bases, with 12 bases lying between them. The CDR3 consists of 15 residues. The source is a male donor with esophageal squamous cell carcinoma. V and J are TRBV12-3 or TRBV12-4 and TRBJ2-2; tentatively, D is TRBD1 (6 bases). Material: esophageal tumor tissue. CDR3 amino acids: CASSFFQGSTGELFF. DNA for the CDR3: TGTGCCAGCAGTTTCTTTCAGGGGAGCACCGGGGAGCTGTTTTTT.